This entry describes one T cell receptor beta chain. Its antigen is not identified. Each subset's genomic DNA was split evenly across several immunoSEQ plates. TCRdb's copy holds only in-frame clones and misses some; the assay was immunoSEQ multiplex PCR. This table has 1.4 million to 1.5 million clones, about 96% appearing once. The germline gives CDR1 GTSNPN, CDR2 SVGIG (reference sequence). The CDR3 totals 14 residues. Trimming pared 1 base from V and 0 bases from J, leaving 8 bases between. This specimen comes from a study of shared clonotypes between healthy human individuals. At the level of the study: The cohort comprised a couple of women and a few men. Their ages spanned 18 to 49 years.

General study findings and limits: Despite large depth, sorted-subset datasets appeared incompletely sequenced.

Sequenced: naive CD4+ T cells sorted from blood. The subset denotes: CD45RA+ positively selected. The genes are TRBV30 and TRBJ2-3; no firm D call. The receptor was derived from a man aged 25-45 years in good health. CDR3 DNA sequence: TGTGCCTGGAGTGCCGGAACTAGCACAGATACGCAGTATTTT. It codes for CAWSAGTSTDTQYF.